Detailed here is one T cell receptor beta chain. Its cognate antigen has yet to be identified. Base qualities were left out, and no much larger clone turns up one base away. This sample was included in a study of T cell clonotyping in hematopoietic cell transplantation (dated by TCRdb to the early 2020s). About the study as a whole: Pretransplant samples from recipients were collected after cytoreduction. Patients were recruited between 2015 and 2017 and followed until late 2020 or death. A total of 135 blood samples were collected in the study from roughly 33 consecutive transplant recipients and their related donors. Results and caveats for the whole study, not just this receptor: A decrease in recipient TCR diversity was observed after transplant, and a progressive increase in pathologically expanded clonotypes was seen from day 30 to day 180. Recipient repertoires showed only a small fraction of overlap with donor repertoires, and over 95% appeared de novo at the given depth. Broader TCR repertoire diversity after transplant was predicted by Inverse Simpson Index values from donors and from recipients before transplant. The sample size was limited, and because cells were not sorted, the contributions of CD4 and CD8 repertoires could not be separated.

In the germline V gene (reference sequence), CDR1 corresponds to MNHNY and CDR2 to SVGAGI. Relative to germline, V is 4 bases shorter and J is 1 base shorter, with 11 bases between their ends. The CDR3 starts with the cysteine, ends with the phenylalanine, and has 14 residues. Solely the CDR3 DNA is kept, with 42 bases framed from the first base. TCR beta CDR3 regions were amplified from genomic DNA with the immunoSEQ assay, a bias-controlled multiplex PCR using V- and J-specific primers. In a second PCR step, the CDR3 amplicons were tagged with a proprietary barcode plus Illumina adapter sequences. An Illumina MiSeq instrument was used to sequence the CDR3 libraries. As for the authors' bioinformatics: Export and quality control were done with immunoSEQ Analyzer 3.0, while downstream analyses used R Bioconductor and Immunarch. Only productive rearrangements in the normalized downsampled data set went into calculating the repertoire metrics. Pathologically expanded clonotypes were defined as those larger than 5 templates in the normalized cohort. The Inverse Simpson Index served as the measure of repertoire diversity. To capture all clonotypes, the CMV-specificity analyses were run on the non-normalized data set. Here the immuneACCESS table is served through TCRdb, limited to in-frame sequences with V and J called. Missing clones are a known gap in these copies; in checked studies unresolved V genes cover under half, and the rest lacks a known reason. V, J and clone size are taken as reported in that table, and D and trimming were inferred from the DNA itself. The sample table contains around 40,000 clones; only one count was recorded for 85% to 95% of them. The ten largest clonotypes hold around 1.6% of the sample.

Read against the paper, the sample's time point label means: recipient sample about 28 days before transplant, after cytoreduction. Recipient blood was collected about 28 days before transplant and at days 30, 100 and 180 after transplant. Using Nuclei Lysis Solution, genomic DNA was extracted from unfractionated peripheral blood mononuclear cells that were either fresh or cryopreserved. Recombination connected TRBV6-6 to TRBJ2-7; the D region is possibly TRBD1 or TRBD2, each matching across 5 bases. Source: peripheral blood mononuclear cells, taken before stem cell transplant. The clonotype was recovered from a man aged 40-49 years with chronic myeloid leukemia. Some clones in this sample may be carry-over from other donors' samples. For the CDR3, the sequence is CASSLEGSSYEQYF. The DNA sequence is TGTGCCAGCAGTTTAGAGGGGTCATCCTACGAGCAGTACTTC.